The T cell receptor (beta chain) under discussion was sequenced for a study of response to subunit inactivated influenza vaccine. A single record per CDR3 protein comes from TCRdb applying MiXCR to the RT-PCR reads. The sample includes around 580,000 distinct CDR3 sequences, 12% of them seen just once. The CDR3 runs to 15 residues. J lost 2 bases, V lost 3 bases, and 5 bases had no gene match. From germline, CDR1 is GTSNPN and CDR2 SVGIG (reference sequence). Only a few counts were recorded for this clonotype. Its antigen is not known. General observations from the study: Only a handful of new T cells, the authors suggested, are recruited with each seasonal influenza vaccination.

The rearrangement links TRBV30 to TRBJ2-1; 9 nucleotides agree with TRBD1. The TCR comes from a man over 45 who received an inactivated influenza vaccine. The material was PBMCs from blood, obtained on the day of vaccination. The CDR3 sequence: CAWRETGGTYNEQFF. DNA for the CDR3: TGTGCCTGGAGAGAGACAGGGGGAACCTACAATGAGCAGTTCTTC.